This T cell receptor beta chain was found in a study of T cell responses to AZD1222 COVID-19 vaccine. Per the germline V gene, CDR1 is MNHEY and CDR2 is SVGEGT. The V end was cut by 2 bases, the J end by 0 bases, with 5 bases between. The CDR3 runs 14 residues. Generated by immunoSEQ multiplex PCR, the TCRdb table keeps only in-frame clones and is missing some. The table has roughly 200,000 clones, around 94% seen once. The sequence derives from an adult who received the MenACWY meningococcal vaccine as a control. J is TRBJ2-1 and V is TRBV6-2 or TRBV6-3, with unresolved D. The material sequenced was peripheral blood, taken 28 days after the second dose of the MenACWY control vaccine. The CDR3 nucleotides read TGTGCCAGCAGTTACAGGAGCTCCTACAATGAGCAGTTCTTC. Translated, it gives CASSYRSSYNEQFF.